Sequencing of this T cell receptor beta chain was carried out in a study of blood T cell repertoires in COVID-19 (dated by TCRdb to the early 2020s). Describing the broader study: Samples covering the acute and convalescent phases of COVID-19 were provided by collaborators in the United States, Italy and Spain. The material from the prospective study consisted of cDNA or gDNA derived from T cells, B-cell-depleted T cells, or PBMCs. Subjects who had been exposed to COVID-19, were actively infected with it, or had recovered from it provided the deeply sampled blood TCRbeta repertoires that made up the dataset. The repertoires were released in a freely available public database intended as a resource for research on the immune response to SARS-CoV-2. The samples were drawn from two sources: the first 160 participants of the ongoing ImmuneRACE study, and over 950 subjects contributed by 6 global collaborators. The sample metadata nearly always contained a de-identified subject ID, COVID-19 status, age in years and sex. HLA class I and class II types, where available, came from metadata supplied by the sample provider rather than from assay-based typing.

Study-level results and caveats: The amount of clinical and demographic metadata varied by source and participant and was provided uncurated.

At the junction V is shortened by 5 bases and J by 6 bases, with 20 bases in between. The germline V gene specifies SGDLS as CDR1 and YYNGEE as CDR2. Counted from cysteine to phenylalanine, this CDR3 has 15 amino acids. The sequence is cut down to CDR3 DNA, 45 bases in frame from base 1. One collaborating source in Seattle enrolled patients while the patients were actively infected and followed the patients over time throughout the course of disease. The collaborating institutions used their own protocols to collect whole blood in K2EDTA tubes. For TCRbeta analysis, collaborators shipped samples as frozen whole blood, isolated PBMCs, or DNA extracted from either of those sample types. TCRbeta CDR3 regions were amplified from genomic DNA by means of the immunoSEQ Assay, a bias-controlled multiplex PCR. The source study handled its data this way. Within the assay, amplification of reference gene primers was used to estimate how many nucleated cells each sample contained. To quantify the absolute abundance of each unique TCRbeta CDR3 rearrangement, sequence reads were collapsed and filtered. Productive Simpson clonality was computed per sample as the square root of Simpson's diversity index over productive rearrangements. TCRdb mirrors the immuneACCESS table, restricted to in-frame sequences. Some clones are absent from its copies; in checked studies, under half trace to an unresolved V gene, and the reason for the others is unknown. D and trimming were read from the DNA, whereas the V and J calls and clone size are those reported in that table. The sample includes under 250,000 clones, with approximately 90% observed a single time. 6% to 6.5% of the sample is in the top ten clones.

Turning to this clone: No antigen is known for it. The sample holds no much larger clone one base away, and base qualities are not on file.

Sequencing was performed on peripheral blood. The rearranged chain carries TRBV9 and TRBJ1-1; TRBD1 might be the D gene, on 6 matching bases. The source is a woman younger than 45 with COVID-19, enrolled during active disease. The DNA sequence is as follows: TGTGCCAGCAGGAACAACAGGGTGGGAAATGCTGAAGCTTTCTTT. Translation gives CASRNNRVGNAEAFF.